This T cell receptor (beta chain) was sequenced for a study of early T cells in non-severe SARS-CoV-2 infection. About the research overall: Unsorted whole blood bulk RNA was sequenced, with unpaired chains.

Using its own MiXCR run on the 5' RACE reads, TCRdb lists one record per CDR3 protein. The table includes 70,000 to 85,000 distinct CDR3 sequences, about 12% detected once. The germline gives CDR1 LNHDA, CDR2 SQIVND (reference sequence). The length of the CDR3 is 14 residues. V dropped 9 bases and J dropped 4 bases, with 18 bases sitting between them. The rearrangement links TRBV19 to TRBJ1-2; no reliable D call. This TCR came from an adult who was a healthcare worker with PCR-confirmed SARS-CoV-2 infection or an uninfected control (not recorded which). The sequenced sample consisted of whole blood. CDR3 DNA: TGTGCCAGCAACTCCCTTCAGGAGGCCTATGGCTACACCTTC. It specifies CASNSLQEAYGYTF.